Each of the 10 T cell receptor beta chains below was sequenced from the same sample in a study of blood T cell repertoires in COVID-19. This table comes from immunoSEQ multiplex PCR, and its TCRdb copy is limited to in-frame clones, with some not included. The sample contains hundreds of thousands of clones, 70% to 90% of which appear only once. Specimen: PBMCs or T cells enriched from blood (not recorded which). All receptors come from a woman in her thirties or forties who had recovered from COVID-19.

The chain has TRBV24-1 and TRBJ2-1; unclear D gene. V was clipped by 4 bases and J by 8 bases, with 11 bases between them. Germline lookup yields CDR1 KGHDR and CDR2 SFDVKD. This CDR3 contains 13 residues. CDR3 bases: TGTGCCACCAGTGAGCGTCGGAGCGATGAGCAGTTCTTC. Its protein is CATSERRSDEQFF.

CDR3 DNA sequence: TGTGCCAGCAGGCCCCAGGGTGCCGAAAAACTGTTTTTT. Protein sequence: CASRPQGAEKLFF. The chain links TRBV6-5 to TRBJ1-4, with a tentative D call TRBD1 (5 bases). Trimming took 6 bases from V and 8 from J, leaving 13 bases between them. The CDR3 extends over 13 amino acids. The germline V gene has CDR1 MNHEY and CDR2 SVGAGI.

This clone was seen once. The CDR3 DNA is TGTGCCAGCAGCCCAGAAGCGGGACCTGATTCACCCCTCCACTTT. It encodes CASSPEAGPDSPLHF. This chain uses TRBV5-4 with TRBJ1-6, with a possible D match to TRBD1 (5 bases). The length of the CDR3 is 15 residues. With 4 bases removed from V and 8 bases from J, the gap between germline ends came to 16 bases. CDR1 SGHNT and CDR2 YYREEE come from the germline V gene (reference sequence). The variable domain in full, with the rest retrieved from reference TRBV5-4 and TRBJ1-6, is ETGVTQSPTHLIKTRGQQVTLRCSSQSGHNTVSWYQQALGQGPQFIFQYYREEENGRGNFPPRFSGLQFPNYSSELNVNALELDDSALYLCASSPEAGPDSPLHFGNGTRLTVT.

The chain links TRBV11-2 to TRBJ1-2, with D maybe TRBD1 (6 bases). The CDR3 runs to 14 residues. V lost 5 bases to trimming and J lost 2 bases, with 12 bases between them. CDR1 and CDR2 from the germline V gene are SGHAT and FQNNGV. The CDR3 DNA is TGTGCCAGCAGCCCCGGTACAGGGAACTATGGCTACACCTTC. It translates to CASSPGTGNYGYTF.

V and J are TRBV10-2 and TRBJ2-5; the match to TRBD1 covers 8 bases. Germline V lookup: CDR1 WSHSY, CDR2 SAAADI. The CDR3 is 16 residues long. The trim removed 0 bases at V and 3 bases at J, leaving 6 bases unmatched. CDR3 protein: CASSESTGGREETQYF. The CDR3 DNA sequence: TGCGCCAGCAGTGAGTCAACAGGGGGGCGGGAAGAGACCCAGTACTTC.

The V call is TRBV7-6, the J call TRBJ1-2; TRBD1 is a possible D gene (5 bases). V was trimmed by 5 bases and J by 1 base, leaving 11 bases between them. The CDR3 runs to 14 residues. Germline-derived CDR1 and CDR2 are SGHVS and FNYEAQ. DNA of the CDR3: TGTGCCAGCAGCCGACGGGGGGATAACTATGGCTACACCTTC. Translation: CASSRRGDNYGYTF.

CDR3 bases: TGTGCCAGCAGCAGCAGACAGGGGCAGGATGAAAAACTGTTTTTT. Protein sequence: CASSSRQGQDEKLFF. The rearrangement joins TRBV9 to TRBJ1-4; 8 bases map to TRBD1. This CDR3 is 15 amino acids long. In germline, CDR1 is SGDLS, CDR2 YYNGEE. V gave up 4 bases and J gave up 6 bases; unmatched junction bases: 8.

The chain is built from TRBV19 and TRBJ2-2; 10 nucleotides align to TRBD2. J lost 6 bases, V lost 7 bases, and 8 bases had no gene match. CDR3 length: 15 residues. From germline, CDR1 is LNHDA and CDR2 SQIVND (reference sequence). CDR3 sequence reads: CASTRTSGTAGELFF. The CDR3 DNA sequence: TGTGCCAGTACCCGAACTAGCGGGACGGCCGGGGAGCTGTTTTTT.

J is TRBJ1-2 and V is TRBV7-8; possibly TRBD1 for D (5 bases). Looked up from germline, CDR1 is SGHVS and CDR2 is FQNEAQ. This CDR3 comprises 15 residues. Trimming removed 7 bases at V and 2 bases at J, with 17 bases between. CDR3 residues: CASTPIGTGNYGYTF. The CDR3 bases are TGTGCCAGCACGCCCATCGGCACAGGAAACTATGGCTACACCTTC.

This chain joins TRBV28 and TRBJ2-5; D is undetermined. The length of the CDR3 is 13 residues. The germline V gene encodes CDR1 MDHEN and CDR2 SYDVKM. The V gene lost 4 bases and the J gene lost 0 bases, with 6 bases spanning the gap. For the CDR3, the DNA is TGTGCCAGCAGTTCTCCGTACCAAGAGACCCAGTACTTC. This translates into CASSSPYQETQYF.